The 32 T cell receptor beta chains below were found in one sample sequenced in a study of beta chain features in type 1 diabetes listed by TCRdb under 2018. The library was obtained by the immunoSEQ multiplex PCR assay. The entire amount of isolated RNA was reverse transcribed using the High Capacity cDNA Reverse Transcription Kit, so the sequenced TCRB transcripts were expressed ones. In its TCRdb copy, this immuneACCESS table keeps in-frame sequences only and misses some clones. Where compared with another copy, unresolved V genes explain less than half of these, and the others have no known cause. The sample table shows around 400,000 clones, and roughly an eighth are seen once. The ten largest clonotypes hold around 0.02% of the sample. The sequenced material came from naive CD4+ T cells from blood. The cell subset or site label corresponds to: true naive CD4+ T cells. All receptors derive from a man aged 18-30 years in good health.

This chain links TRBV6-5 with TRBJ2-2; 8 positions match TRBD2. Germline V gene lookup returns CDR1 MNHEY and CDR2 SVGAGI. V lost 7 bases to trimming and J lost 0 bases; unmatched junction nucleotides: 4. This CDR3 comprises 15 residues. This CDR3 is CASKPAGANTGELFF. The DNA for the CDR3 is TGTGCCAGCAAGCCAGCGGGGGCGAACACCGGGGAGCTGTTTTTT.

This clone was detected a few times. The chain employs TRBV19 and TRBJ2-2, with 8 bases that match TRBD2. The V gene's germline CDR1 is LNHDA and CDR2 SQIVND (reference sequence). J gave up 4 bases and V 5 bases, and 12 bases lay outside the gene matches. CDR3 length equals 17 residues. CDR3 DNA: TGTGCCAGTAGTCCTACTCGTTCCGGGAGGGGCACCGGGGAGCTGTTTTTT. Translated, it gives CASSPTRSGRGTGELFF.

The V gene is TRBV2, the J gene TRBJ2-3; 12 positions match TRBD2. The V and J ends lost 6 bases and 5 bases, in that order; junction bases with no gene match: 9. Germline V gives CDR1 SNHLY, CDR2 FYNNEI. The CDR3 extends over 16 amino acids. The CDR3 is CASRERLAGVLDTQYF. The CDR3 nucleotides are TGTGCCAGCAGGGAAAGACTAGCGGGAGTGTTAGATACGCAGTATTTT.

The chain combines TRBV5-1 with TRBJ1-3, with 8 bases identical to TRBD1. The CDR3 is 14 residues long. Germline-derived CDR1 and CDR2 are SGHRS and YFSETQ. V dropped 4 bases and J dropped 4; count of bases not matched to a gene: 4. DNA for the CDR3: TGCGCCAGCAGCGAAGGACAGGGAGGAAACACCATATATTTT. Translating it yields CASSEGQGGNTIYF.

The CDR3 DNA reads as TGTGCCAGCAGTTTGGGCCTCGACACCGGGGAGCTGTTTTTT. Translating gives CASSLGLDTGELFF. The chain is built from TRBV7-2 and TRBJ2-2; no clear D gene. Trimming left V 6 bases short and J 3 bases short, with 11 bases between. The CDR3 has 14 amino acids. Germline lookup yields CDR1 SGHTA and CDR2 FQGNSA.

This clone was recorded a few times. V usage is TRBV6-5 and J usage is TRBJ1-2, with TRBD1 as a possible D gene (6 bases). This CDR3 region has 12 residues. The V and J ends lost 7 bases and 2 bases respectively, with 8 bases between them. Germline CDR1 and CDR2: MNHEY and SVGAGI. CDR3 in DNA: TGTGCCAGCACCCAGGGGAACTATGGCTACACCTTC. It is translated as CASTQGNYGYTF.

There are a few counts of this clone. V and J are TRBV9 and TRBJ2-7, with TRBD2 identical over 8 bases. The CDR3 has 15 amino acids. Per germline, CDR1 SGDLS and CDR2 YYNGEE. V trimming: 0 bases; J trimming: 2 bases; junction bases outside the gene matches: 4. CDR3 sequence reads: CASSVEPGGTYEQYF. CDR3 bases: TGTGCCAGCAGCGTAGAACCGGGAGGGACCTACGAGCAGTACTTC.

This clone has only a few counts. This sequence joins TRBV7-8 and TRBJ2-1, with TRBD2 matching over 14 bases. Trimming removed 5 bases from V and 9 bases from J; junction bases left unmatched: 6. The germline V gene encodes CDR1 SGHVS and CDR2 FQNEAQ. This CDR3 has 15 amino acids. CDR3 in DNA: TGTGCCAGCAGCCAGGGACTAGCGGGAGTCGCTGAGCAGTTCTTC. It encodes CASSQGLAGVAEQFF.

The CDR3 coding sequence is TGCGCCAGCAAATCTAGCGGGGGGCGCCACGAGCAGTACTTC. Translation gives CASKSSGGRHEQYF. J is TRBJ2-7 and V is TRBV10-2; 11 bases line up with TRBD2. Losses at the gene ends were 7 bases for V and 5 bases for J; bases not matched to a gene: 7. The CDR3 loop spans 14 amino acids. CDR1 is WSHSY, CDR2 SAAADI, per germline.

The chain is built from TRBV6-5 and TRBJ2-7, with 7 positions matching TRBD1. J gave up 0 bases and V 5 bases, and 4 bases lay outside the gene matches. CDR3 length equals 14 residues. CDR1 MNHEY and CDR2 SVGAGI come from the germline V gene. CDR3 region: CASSKTGNSYEQYF. As DNA, the CDR3 is TGTGCCAGCAGTAAGACAGGGAACTCCTACGAGCAGTACTTC.

This clone was observed a few times. The rearrangement joins TRBV5-1 to TRBJ2-7, with 12 bases fitting TRBD2. Germline lookup yields CDR1 SGHRS and CDR2 YFSETQ. Trimming cost V 0 bases and J 6 bases; bases outside gene matches: 4. This CDR3 region has 15 residues. CDR3 nucleotide sequence: TGCGCCAGCAGCTTGGAACTAGCGGGAGGCGGCGAGCAGTACTTC. Translation gives CASSLELAGGGEQYF.

V is TRBV6-1 and J is TRBJ1-5; 7 bases line up with TRBD1. V dropped 6 bases and J dropped 2; count of bases not matched to a gene: 7. In germline, CDR1 is MNHNS, CDR2 SASEGT. The CDR3 spans 15 residues. CDR3 DNA sequence: TGTGCCAGCAGCTTGGACAGGAGGCGCAATCAGCCCCAGCATTTT. Translated, it gives CASSLDRRRNQPQHF.

In its sample, this clone was seen a few times. J is TRBJ2-3 and V is TRBV28, with 9 bases matching TRBD1. The germline gives CDR1 MDHEN, CDR2 SYDVKM. With 8 bases clipped from V and 3 bases from J, the junction kept 3 bases outside the gene matches. The CDR3 spans 13 residues. CDR3 sequence (DNA): TGTGCCAGCCGGGACAGGGCAACAGATACGCAGTATTTT. Translated, it gives CASRDRATDTQYF.

The chain is built from TRBV7-3 and TRBJ1-2; a possible D gene is TRBD1 (5 bases). This CDR3 spans 13 amino acids. The ends were cut back, 4 bases at V and 7 bases at J, with 13 bases in the middle. Per germline, CDR1 SGHTA and CDR2 FQGTGA. Here the CDR3 DNA reads TGTGCCAGCAGCTCCCAGCCCGGGGGTGGCTACACCTTC. Translation gives CASSSQPGGGYTF.

The chain carries TRBV7-2 and TRBJ1-2; D gene unclear. The CDR3 is 12 residues long. The V gene's germline CDR1 is SGHTA and CDR2 FQGNSA. V gave up 4 bases and J gave up 8 bases, with 11 bases separating them. The CDR3 sequence: CASSYLGGGYTF. The CDR3 nucleotides read TGTGCCAGCAGCTACCTGGGAGGCGGCTACACCTTC.

This clone was detected only a few times. The chain uses TRBV19 and TRBJ2-1; 7 bases match TRBD2. CDR1 is LNHDA and CDR2 is SQIVND in the germline V gene (reference sequence). Losses at the gene ends were 5 bases for V and 7 bases for J; bases not matched to a gene: 8. The length of the CDR3 is 14 residues. In DNA, the CDR3 is TGTGCCAGTAGTCCGCCGAGCGGGACGAATGAGCAGTTCTTC. Translation: CASSPPSGTNEQFF.

There are a few counts of this clone. The rearrangement uses TRBV5-4 and TRBJ2-3; TRBD2 matches at 9 bases. Germline V gives CDR1 SGHNT, CDR2 YYREEE (reference sequence). V shed 0 bases, J shed 10 bases, and the junction held 9 bases outside the gene matches. This CDR3 contains 15 residues. The CDR3 is CASSLGGLSGSAQYF. The CDR3 DNA reads TGTGCCAGCAGCTTGGGGGGCCTTAGCGGGAGTGCGCAGTATTTT.

This clone was found a few times. V gene TRBV2 combines with J gene TRBJ2-3; perhaps TRBD2 as D (6 bases). Germline lookup yields CDR1 SNHLY and CDR2 FYNNEI. Trimming took 2 bases from V and 0 from J, leaving 9 bases between them. The CDR3 loop spans 15 amino acids. The CDR3 here is CASSESSGSTDTQYF. The CDR3 DNA sequence: TGTGCCAGCAGTGAATCAAGCGGGAGCACAGATACGCAGTATTTT.

This CDR3 reads CASSALRQGNEKLFF. The CDR3 coding sequence is TGTGCCAGCAGCGCACTTCGACAGGGTAATGAAAAACTGTTTTTT. V is TRBV2 and J is TRBJ1-4; 7 bases are shared with TRBD1. The CDR3 contains 15 residues. From germline, CDR1 is SNHLY and CDR2 FYNNEI. Trimming took 6 bases from V and 4 from J; bases not matched to a gene: 8.

The chain employs TRBV11-2 and TRBJ2-3; 7 bases align to TRBD2. The CDR3 is 15 residues long. The junction had 6 bases not matched to a gene; V was cut back by 4 bases and J by 2 bases. Germline CDR1 and CDR2: SGHAT and FQNNGV. CDR3 loop: CASSSLAVATDTQYF. CDR3 sequence (DNA): TGTGCCAGCAGCTCCCTAGCGGTGGCCACAGATACGCAGTATTTT.

This clone has a handful of counts. The chain employs TRBV7-8 and TRBJ2-1, with D perhaps TRBD1 (6 bases). Trimming took 0 bases from V and 10 from J, leaving 16 bases between them. Germline V gene lookup returns CDR1 SGHVS and CDR2 FQNEAQ. The CDR3 has 15 amino acids. CDR3 coding DNA: TGTGCCAGCAGCTTAGCGATCTGGGGGCAGGAAGAGCAGTTCTTC. Its protein product is CASSLAIWGQEEQFF. The full variable domain, completed using reference TRBV7-8 and TRBJ2-1, is GAGVSQSPRYKVAKRGQDVALRCDPISGHVSLFWYQQALGQGPEFLTYFQNEAQLDKSGLPSDRFFAERPEGSVSTLKIQRTQQEDSAVYLCASSLAIWGQEEQFFGPGTRLTVL.

This clone was found a few times. In DNA, the CDR3 is TGTGCCAGCAGTCAAACTAGCGGACAGTACTTC. Its protein product is CASSQTSGQYF. This chain links TRBV7-9 with TRBJ2-5; 8 positions match TRBD2. This CDR3 has 11 residues. Germline-derived CDR1 and CDR2 are SEHNR and FQNEAQ (reference sequence). The V gene end was trimmed by 6 bases and the J gene end by 11 bases; junction bases not matched to a gene: 5.

The chain uses TRBV5-4 and TRBJ1-1; TRBD1 matches 7 bases. Germline assignment: CDR1 SGHNT and CDR2 YYREEE (reference sequence). V shed 4 bases, J shed 8 bases, and the junction held 14 bases outside the gene matches. This CDR3 has 15 amino acids. In DNA, the CDR3 is TGTGCCAGCAGCAAGACGGGACAGCGAAACTCCGAAGCTTTCTTT. Translation gives CASSKTGQRNSEAFF.

V is TRBV7-2 and J is TRBJ2-5, with D hard to call. Per germline, CDR1 SGHTA and CDR2 FQGNSA. Trimming pared 3 bases from V and 1 base from J, leaving 9 bases between. CDR3 length equals 14 residues. CDR3 in amino acids: CASSFGPFQETQYF. Written as DNA, the CDR3 is TGTGCCAGCAGCTTTGGGCCGTTCCAAGAGACCCAGTACTTC.

The chain uses TRBV7-3 and TRBJ1-1; D is undetermined. Germline V gene sequence: CDR1 SGHTA, CDR2 FQGTGA. The V and J ends lost 4 bases and 5 bases respectively, with 17 bases between them. The CDR3 runs 15 residues. The CDR3 region is CASSSLTLRRTEAFF. CDR3 in DNA: TGTGCCAGCAGCTCCCTGACCCTACGGAGGACTGAAGCTTTCTTT.

This clone was counted between two and nine times. The chain carries TRBV5-1 and TRBJ1-1, with D perhaps matching TRBD1 (6 bases). Looked up from germline, CDR1 is SGHRS and CDR2 is YFSETQ. The V end was cut by 1 base, the J end by 4 bases, with 14 bases between. The CDR3 runs 15 residues. Written as DNA, the CDR3 is TGCGCCAGCAGCTTGAATGATATGGGGGCCACTGAAGCTTTCTTT. Translated: CASSLNDMGATEAFF.

This clone was seen only a few times. This sequence joins TRBV2 and TRBJ2-1, with 9 bases that match TRBD1. The CDR3 runs to 13 residues. Germline V CDR1 and CDR2: SNHLY, FYNNEI. J lost 8 bases, V lost 7 bases, and 6 bases had no gene match. CDR3 DNA: TGTGCCAGCACCCGGGACAGGGAATATGAGCAGTTCTTC. Amino acid sequence: CASTRDREYEQFF.

The rearrangement joins TRBV7-3 to TRBJ2-7; TRBD1 agrees at 8 bases. CDR1 is SGHTA and CDR2 is FQGTGA in the germline V gene. There are 15 residues in the CDR3. V was pared by 4 bases and J by 7 bases, with 12 bases of the junction left unmatched. DNA for the CDR3: TGTGCCAGCAGCTCAGCGGCAGGGGGCCAGAGGGAGCAGTACTTC. It encodes CASSSAAGGQREQYF.

Points on this clone: The identical CDR3 is also encoded by other nucleotide sequences in the sample. J is TRBJ2-7 and V is TRBV28, with 9 bases that match TRBD1. Trimming at V came to 1 base and at J to 4 bases, leaving 2 bases not matched to a gene. CDR3 length: 14 residues. Per the germline V gene, CDR1 is MDHEN and CDR2 is SYDVKM. The CDR3 here is CASSLSDRGYEQYF. In DNA form, the CDR3 reads TGTGCCAGCAGTTTATCTGACAGGGGGTACGAGCAGTACTTC.

This clone was counted a few times. The V and J genes are TRBV20-1 and TRBJ2-7, with TRBD2 as a possible D gene (6 bases). Trimming cost V 6 bases and J 0 bases, with 6 bases left between them. The CDR3 spans 11 residues. Germline V lookup: CDR1 DFQATT, CDR2 SNEGSKA (reference sequence). CDR3 residues: CSAGGSYEQYF. The CDR3, as DNA: TGCAGTGCGGGGGGCTCCTACGAGCAGTACTTC.

This clone occurred a few times. The gene calls are TRBV4-1 and TRBJ2-7, with TRBD1 matching over 8 bases. V lost 2 bases and J lost 0; bases outside the gene matches: 12. CDR1 and CDR2 from the germline V gene are MGHRA and YSYEKL. The CDR3 runs to 18 residues. CDR3 sequence (DNA): TGCGCCAGCAGCCAACTGAAGACAGGGGCTTATAGCTCCTACGAGCAGTACTTC. Translating it yields CASSQLKTGAYSSYEQYF.

The sample holds a few counts of this clone. Other DNA sequences from this sample encode an identical CDR3 as well. The chain links TRBV9 to TRBJ2-5; no reliable D call. This CDR3 comprises 14 residues. V lost 0 bases and J 3 bases, leaving 9 bases between the germline ends. Germline loops: CDR1 SGDLS, CDR2 YYNGEE. The chain's CDR3 is CASSVGAGEETQYF. For the CDR3, the DNA is TGTGCCAGCAGCGTAGGGGCTGGTGAAGAGACCCAGTACTTC.